This is a list of T cell receptor beta chains from one sample in a study of blood T cell repertoires in COVID-19. Sequencing was performed with immunoSEQ multiplex PCR; in TCRdb, only in-frame clones are kept and a portion is missing. The repertoire holds a few hundred thousand clones, 85% to 90% seen once, with about 3% in the top ten. The sample was peripheral blood. The receptors were gathered from a human donor in a cohort sampled during active COVID-19. Both conserved end residues are part of each CDR3. D genes are given only for firm matches. Expanded clones get a size class; other rows say once, few or many, or leave the size out.

TRBJ1-4 15 TRBV30 once - TGTGCCTGGACCCCTTCTGCAGGGTCGCGTGAAAAACTGTTTTTT CAWTPSAGSREKLFF
TRBJ1-6 15 TRBV30 - TRBD1 TGTGCCTGGAGTGATGAGGCAGGGGGGAATTCACCCCTCCACTTT CAWSDEAGGNSPLHF
TRBJ1-2 13 TRBV3-1/TRBV3-2 - - TGTGCCAGCAGCCACAATCAGGTCGTTGGCTACACCTTC CASSHNQVVGYTF
TRBJ2-7 15 TRBV6-1 - TRBD2 TGTGCCAGCAGTGAAGCCCCAGCGGGAGCGTACGAGCAGTACTTC CASSEAPAGAYEQYF
TRBJ2-6 16 TRBV6-1 - TRBD1 TGTGCCAGCAGTGAAGAGACAGGGTCTGGGGCCAACGTCCTGACTTTC CASSEETGSGANVLTF
TRBJ2-3 15 TRBV5-1 - TRBD1 TGCGCCAGCAGCCTCACAGGGGGCTATACAGATACGCAGTATTTT CASSLTGGYTDTQYF
TRBJ2-3 15 TRBV5-1 - TRBD1 TGCGCCAGCAGCCCCTGGGGACAGGGCAGAGATACGCAGTATTTT CASSPWGQGRDTQYF
TRBJ1-1 13 TRBV2 - - TGTGCCAGCAGCAGGGGAAGGAACACTGAAGCTTTCTTT CASSRGRNTEAFF
TRBJ1-2 15 TRBV19 - - TGTGCCAGTAGTATAGGGCGAGGGATGGACTATGGCTACACCTTC CASSIGRGMDYGYTF
TRBJ2-2 15 TRBV19 once TRBD1 TGTGCCAGTATTAAAGGACAGGAGCACACCGGGGAGCTGTTTTTT CASIKGQEHTGELFF
TRBJ2-7 11 TRBV7-9 few - TGTGCCAGCAGCTGGGGCGACGAGCAGTACTTC CASSWGDEQYF
TRBJ1-1 15 TRBV5-4 - - TGTGCCAGCAGCCCGCCGGACGGGACTCTCACTGAAGCTTTCTTT CASSPPDGTLTEAFF
TRBJ1-6 14 TRBV2 - - TGTGCCAGCCGTCGACAGGAAGGGAATTCACCCCTCCACTTT CASRRQEGNSPLHF
TRBJ2-1 13 TRBV5-5 - - TGTGCCAGCAGCTCTCTCCGGTCCAATGAGCAGTTCTTC CASSSLRSNEQFF
TRBJ2-7 14 TRBV2 - TRBD2 TGTGCCAGCAGCCGGACTAGCGGTTCCTACGAGCAGTACTTC CASSRTSGSYEQYF
TRBJ2-2 18 TRBV7-7 - - TGTGCCAGCAGCTTATATTCTTCGGGCAGGGTGGACACCGGGGAGCTGTTTTTT CASSLYSSGRVDTGELFF
TRBJ2-2 16 TRBV14 - - TGTGCCAGCAGCCAGATACGGGGGGCTTTAACCGGGGAGCTGTTTTTT CASSQIRGALTGELFF
TRBJ1-4 15 TRBV5-1 once - TGCGCCAGCAGCTTTGGGGGGGCCGGGACAGAAAAACTGTTTTTT CASSFGGAGTEKLFF
TRBJ1-2 13 TRBV28 - TRBD1 TGTGCCAGCAGTTCGCATACTACCGGACAGGGGAGTTTC CASSSHTTGQGSF
TRBJ2-5 13 TRBV5-4 - TRBD1 TGTGCCAGCGGCCGGACAGGGCAAGAGACCCAGTACTTC CASGRTGQETQYF
TRBJ1-4 17 TRBV2 - TRBD1 TGTGCCAGCAGTGAAGATGAGGGCGCGCAGGGGGGTGGTTTACTGTTTTTT CASSEDEGAQGGGLLFF
TRBJ2-1 19 TRBV14 once TRBD2 TGTGCCAGCAGCCGGACCAGCGGGGGGGCGCTTAAATCCTACAATGAGCAGTTCTTC CASSRTSGGALKSYNEQFF
TRBJ2-2 16 TRBV6-2/TRBV6-3 - - TGTGCCAGCAGTTATCAGCGTATCGCGAACACCGGGGAGCTGTTTTTT CASSYQRIANTGELFF